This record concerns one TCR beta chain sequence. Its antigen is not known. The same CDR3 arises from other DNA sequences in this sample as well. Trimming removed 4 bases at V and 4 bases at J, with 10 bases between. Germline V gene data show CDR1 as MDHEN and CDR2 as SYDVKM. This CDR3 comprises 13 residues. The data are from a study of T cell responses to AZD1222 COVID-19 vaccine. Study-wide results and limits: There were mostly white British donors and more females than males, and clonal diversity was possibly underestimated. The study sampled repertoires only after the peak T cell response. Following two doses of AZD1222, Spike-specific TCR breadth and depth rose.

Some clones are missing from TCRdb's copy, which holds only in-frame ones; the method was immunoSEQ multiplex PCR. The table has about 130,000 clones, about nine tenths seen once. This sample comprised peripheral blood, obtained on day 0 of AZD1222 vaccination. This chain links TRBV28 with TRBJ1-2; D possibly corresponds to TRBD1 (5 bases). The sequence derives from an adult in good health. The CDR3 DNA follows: TGTGCCAGCAGTTGGGGTGGGGGCTATGGCTACACCTTC. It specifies CASSWGGGYGYTF.